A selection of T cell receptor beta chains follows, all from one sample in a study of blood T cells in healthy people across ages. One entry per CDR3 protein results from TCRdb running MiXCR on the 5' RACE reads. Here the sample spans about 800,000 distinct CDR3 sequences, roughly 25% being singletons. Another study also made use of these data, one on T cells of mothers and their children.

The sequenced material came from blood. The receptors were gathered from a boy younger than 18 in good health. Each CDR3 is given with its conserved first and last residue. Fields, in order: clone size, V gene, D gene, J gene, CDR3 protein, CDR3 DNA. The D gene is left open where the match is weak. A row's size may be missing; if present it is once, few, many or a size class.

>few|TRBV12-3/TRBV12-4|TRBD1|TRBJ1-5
CASSPDRGSNQPQHF
TGTGCCAGCAGTCCGGACAGGGGTAGCAATCAGCCCCAGCATTTT
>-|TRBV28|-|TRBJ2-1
CASRKGLVYNEQFF
TGTGCCAGCAGGAAGGGGCTCGTGTACAATGAGCAGTTCTTC
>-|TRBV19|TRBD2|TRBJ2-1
CASSITPGLAGVGSYNEQFF
TGTGCCAGTAGTATAACCCCCGGACTAGCGGGAGTGGGGTCCTACAATGAGCAGTTCTTC
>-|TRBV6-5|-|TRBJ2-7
CATKRGTNSYEQYF
TGTGCCACCAAAAGGGGGACAAACTCCTACGAGCAGTACTTC
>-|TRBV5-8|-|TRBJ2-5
CASTTTIQETQYF
TGTGCCAGCACCACGACTATCCAAGAGACCCAGTACTTC
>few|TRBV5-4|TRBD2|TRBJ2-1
CASSAGLAGGIEQFF
TGTGCCAGCAGCGCGGGACTAGCGGGGGGGATTGAGCAGTTCTTC
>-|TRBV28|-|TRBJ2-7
CASSLPARSEQYF
TGTGCCAGCAGTTTACCAGCCCGGTCCGAGCAGTACTTC
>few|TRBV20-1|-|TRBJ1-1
CSARLRQTEAFF
TGCAGTGCTAGGCTGAGGCAGACTGAAGCTTTCTTT
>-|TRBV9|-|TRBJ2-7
CASSVGTENLEQYF
TGTGCCAGCAGCGTAGGGACCGAGAACCTCGAGCAGTACTTC
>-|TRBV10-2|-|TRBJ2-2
CASSDPNTGELFF
TGCGCCAGCAGTGACCCTAACACCGGGGAGCTGTTTTTT
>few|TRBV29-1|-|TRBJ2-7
CSVRGATGSSYEQYF
TGCAGCGTCAGGGGGGCGACTGGGAGCTCCTACGAGCAGTACTTC
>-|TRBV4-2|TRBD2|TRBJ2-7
CASSQVVIGAGDEQYF
TGTGCCAGCAGCCAAGTAGTAATTGGCGCGGGAGACGAGCAGTACTTC
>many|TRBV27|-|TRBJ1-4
CASSSGIGKLFF
TGTGCCAGCAGTTCAGGGATCGGAAAACTGTTTTTT
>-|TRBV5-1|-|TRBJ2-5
CASGREYQETQYF
TGCGCCAGCGGCCGCGAGTACCAAGAGACCCAGTACTTC
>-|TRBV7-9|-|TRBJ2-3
CASSLVAQVVDTQYF
TGTGCCAGCAGCTTAGTAGCGCAGGTTGTAGATACGCAGTATTTT
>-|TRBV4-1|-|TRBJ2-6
CASSQAAPGAGANVLTF
TGCGCCAGCAGCCAAGCAGCCCCCGGGGCTGGGGCCAACGTCCTGACTTTC
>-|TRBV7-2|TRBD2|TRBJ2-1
CASSPWGGSYNEQFF
TGTGCCAGCAGCCCCTGGGGCGGGAGTTACAATGAGCAGTTCTTC
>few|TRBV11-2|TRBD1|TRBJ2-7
CASSLVQGKSYEQYF
TGTGCCAGCAGCTTAGTACAGGGGAAGTCCTACGAGCAGTACTTC
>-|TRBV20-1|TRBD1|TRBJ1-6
CSARDRQGKFNSPLHF
TGCAGTGCTAGAGATCGACAGGGGAAATTTAATTCACCCCTCCACTTT
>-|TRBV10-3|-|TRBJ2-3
CAISESTGGLTDTQYF
TGTGCCATCAGTGAGTCGACTGGGGGCCTCACAGATACGCAGTATTTT